This paragraph reports one TCR beta chain. Its antigen is currently unknown. The source of the sample is a study of cytomegalovirus exposure and HLA in healthy donors. Study-level findings and limits: Later on, an analysis showed TCR association rates differing by HLA locus, with DRB1 the most and HLA-C the fewest.

PCR was performed using 60 Vbeta and 13 Jbeta primers. This table comes from immunoSEQ multiplex PCR, and its TCRdb copy is limited to in-frame clones, with some not included. The sample carries 72,000 or so clones, about four fifths recorded once. This TCR derives from a man younger than 35 in good health and CMV-seropositive. Input material: PBMCs.

The CDR3 nucleotides are TGTGCCAGCAGTTTGTCGGGGGCAACTAATGAAAAACTGTTTTTT. It is translated as CASSLSGATNEKLFF. This sequence joins TRBV28 and TRBJ1-4; D might be TRBD1 (5 bases). V was shortened by 3 bases and J by 0 bases, with 8 bases between the two germline ends. The CDR3 is made up of 15 amino acids. CDR1 and CDR2 from the germline V gene are MDHEN and SYDVKM. The full variable domain, in which reference TRBV28 and TRBJ1-4 provide the parts outside the CDR3, is DVKVTQSSRYLVKRTGEKVFLECVQDMDHENMFWYRQDPGLGLRLIYFSYDVKMKEKGDIPEGYSVSREKKERFSLILESASTNQTSMYLCASSLSGATNEKLFFGSGTQLSVL.